Following are 24 T cell receptor beta chains from one sample sequenced in a study of T cell repertoires and Cas9 in healthy adults. Sequencing was performed with immunoSEQ multiplex PCR; in TCRdb, only in-frame clones are kept and a portion is missing. Of tens of thousands of clones in the sample, approximately 90% were seen once. Sequenced sample: CD4+ effector T cells (CD127+, CD25-, CD137-, CD154-) from PBMCs; culture status not recorded. These TCRs come from a human donor in good health.

The chain links TRBV28 to TRBJ1-5, with 9 bases aligning to TRBD1. This CDR3 is built from 16 residues. V was pared by 4 bases and J by 4 bases, with 8 bases of the junction left unmatched. CDR1 MDHEN and CDR2 SYDVKM come from the germline V gene. CDR3 nucleotides: TGTGCCAGCAGTTCCCATACAGGGGGCCTAAATCAGCCCCAGCATTTT. Translating gives CASSSHTGGLNQPQHF.

The chain joins TRBV27 to TRBJ2-7, with TRBD2 identical over 11 bases. Germline V lookup: CDR1 MNHEY, CDR2 SMNVEV (reference sequence). J lost 4 bases, V lost 4 bases, and 30 bases had no gene match. The CDR3 length is 23 residues. This CDR3 reads CASSCSLTSPGLAANIFWYEQYV. CDR3 coding DNA: TGTGCCAGCAGTTGCAGCCTCACATCTCCGGGACTAGCGGCCAACATCTTCTGGTACGAGCAGTACGTC.

This chain joins TRBV4-1 and TRBJ1-2; the match to TRBD1 covers 8 bases. V lost 1 base, J lost 7 bases, and 14 bases stayed unmatched. Germline lookup yields CDR1 MGHRA and CDR2 YSYEKL. The CDR3 sequence is 17 residues long. The CDR3 is CASSQGPNRGSMVGYTF. The CDR3 nucleotides are TGCGCCAGCAGCCAAGGACCGAACAGGGGGAGTATGGTTGGCTACACCTTC.

This clone was seen once. The DNA for the CDR3 is TGTGCCAGCACCTATAGGACAGGAAACACCGGGGAGCTGTTTTTT. This sequence encodes CASTYRTGNTGELFF. The chain joins TRBV9 to TRBJ2-2, with 7 bases identical to TRBD1. CDR3 length equals 15 residues. Germline-derived CDR1 and CDR2 are SGDLS and YYNGEE. J was trimmed by 2 bases and V by 6 bases; bases with no gene match: 7.

The rearrangement links TRBV5-5 to TRBJ1-1; no reliable D call. This CDR3 region has 16 residues. Germline V lookup: CDR1 SGHKS, CDR2 YYEKEE (reference sequence). Trimming left V 0 bases short and J 0 bases short, with 12 bases between. CDR3 sequence reads: CASSLVRGTMNTEAFF. The CDR3 DNA sequence: TGTGCCAGCAGCTTGGTTCGGGGAACCATGAACACTGAAGCTTTCTTT.

This clone was seen only once. This chain links TRBV18 with TRBJ1-1; D not resolved. Trimming stripped 0 bases from V and 1 base from J, with 9 bases between. Per germline, CDR1 KGHSH and CDR2 LQKENI. The CDR3 contains 15 residues. CDR3 DNA: TGTGCCAGCTCACCACCGAACAGACCGAACACTGAAGCTTTCTTT. Residues: CASSPPNRPNTEAFF.

The count of this clone is one. The chain joins TRBV11-3 to TRBJ1-3, with TRBD1 matching 7 bases. Germline CDR1 SGHNT, CDR2 YENEEA. The junction had 11 bases not matched to a gene; V was cut back by 5 bases and J by 4 bases. This CDR3 spans 16 amino acids. CDR3 sequence (DNA): TGTGCCAGCAGCCGACATTTCCGGGACAGCGGAAACACCATATATTTT. Its translation is CASSRHFRDSGNTIYF.

The chain recombines TRBV5-1 with TRBJ1-1; 7 bases line up with TRBD1. CDR1 SGHRS and CDR2 YFSETQ come from the germline V gene. The CDR3 runs to 14 residues. Germline trimming cut 4 bases from V and 6 bases from J; bases unmatched to any gene: 9. DNA of the CDR3: TGCGCCAGCAGCCTTTACAGGGGAGGCGCTGAAGCTTTCTTT. Its translation is CASSLYRGGAEAFF.

The chain joins TRBV6-5 to TRBJ2-7; D remains unclear. Trimming took 5 bases from V and 6 from J, leaving 14 bases between them. The CDR3 consists of 13 residues. The germline V gene encodes CDR1 MNHEY and CDR2 SVGAGI. The CDR3 sequence: CASSPRGTGEQYF. In nucleotides, the CDR3 is TGTGCCAGCAGTCCCCGAGGCACGGGCGAGCAGTACTTC.

This chain joins TRBV7-3 and TRBJ2-1; either TRBD1 or TRBD2 may fit D (5 bases each). The CDR3 contains 13 residues. In germline, CDR1 is SGHTA, CDR2 FQGTGA. V was pared by 10 bases and J by 6 bases, with 16 bases between. CDR3 residues: CATKPAGGNEQFF. As DNA, the CDR3 is TGTGCCACCAAACCGGCTGGGGGCAATGAGCAGTTCTTC.

This sequence joins TRBV7-3 and TRBJ2-2; D may be TRBD1 (6 bases). From germline, CDR1 is SGHTA and CDR2 FQGTGA. The CDR3 contains 15 residues. V was cut by 8 bases and J by 0 bases, with 13 bases left in between. CDR3 sequence (DNA): TGTGCCAGCTCGTGGACAGAAGCGAACACCGGGGAGCTGTTTTTT. Translation gives CASSWTEANTGELFF.

This clone was observed once. The CDR3 coding sequence is TGTGCCAGCAGTTACGTTGCAGGGAACACTGAAGCTTTCTTT. It specifies CASSYVAGNTEAFF. The V gene is TRBV6-5, the J gene TRBJ1-1, with D unresolved. The CDR3 runs 14 residues. Trimming removed 2 bases at V and 1 base at J, with 8 bases between. Germline CDR1 is MNHEY and CDR2 is SVGAGI.

The chain combines TRBV29-1 with TRBJ2-3, with 9 nucleotides matching TRBD2. Per germline, CDR1 SQVTM and CDR2 ANQGSEA. V gave up 6 bases and J gave up 3 bases; unmatched junction bases: 10. The CDR3 runs to 15 residues. DNA for the CDR3: TGCAGCGTACAAGGACTAGCGCTCGATACAGATACGCAGTATTTT. Protein product: CSVQGLALDTDTQYF.

The chain links TRBV19 to TRBJ1-5; D may be TRBD1 (6 bases). Germline values: CDR1 LNHDA, CDR2 SQIVND (reference sequence). This CDR3 spans 13 amino acids. V shed 5 bases and J shed 5 bases, with 10 bases lying between them. The CDR3 loop reads CASSQGRDQPQHF. CDR3 DNA: TGTGCCAGTAGTCAGGGGCGCGATCAGCCCCAGCATTTT.

The J gene is TRBJ1-3, the V gene TRBV28; 7 bases align to TRBD1. Germline trimming cut 5 bases from V and 7 bases from J; bases unmatched to any gene: 14. The length of the CDR3 is 16 residues. Germline V gives CDR1 MDHEN, CDR2 SYDVKM. This chain's CDR3 is CASSPPQYRGRNTIYF. The DNA for the CDR3 is TGTGCCAGCAGTCCCCCACAATACAGGGGTCGGAACACCATATATTTT.

This sequence joins TRBV21-1 and TRBJ2-5; the D call TRBD2 from the table was never checked on the DNA. TRBV21-1 is listed as a pseudogene. The CDR3 is 15 residues long. In DNA, the CDR3 is TGTGCCAGCAGCAAACGTCGGGGGGATTGGGAGACCCAGTACTTC. It encodes CASSKRRGDWETQYF.

The V gene is TRBV5-4, the J gene TRBJ1-1; no reliable D call. CDR3 length equals 15 residues. V was trimmed by 1 base and J by 1 base, leaving 11 bases between them. In germline, CDR1 is SGHNT, CDR2 YYREEE (reference sequence). In DNA, the CDR3 is TGTGCCAGCAGCTTGAGGGCGGCGGCGAACACTGAAGCTTTCTTT. The encoded protein is CASSLRAAANTEAFF.

The CDR3 is CAWARQGRYGYTF. CDR3 DNA sequence: TGTGCCTGGGCGCGACAGGGTCGATATGGCTACACCTTC. The chain joins TRBV30 to TRBJ1-2; 7 nucleotides agree with TRBD1. V dropped 5 bases and J dropped 5; count of bases not matched to a gene: 8. This CDR3 spans 13 amino acids. Germline lookup yields CDR1 GTSNPN and CDR2 SVGIG (reference sequence).

CDR3 DNA sequence: TGTGCCATCAAGGCCAACACCGGGGAGCTGTTTTTT. Protein: CAIKANTGELFF. J is TRBJ2-2 and V is TRBV10-3; the D is unclear. The CDR3 sequence is 12 residues long. From germline, CDR1 is ENHRY and CDR2 SYGVKD. With 7 bases removed from V and 2 bases from J, the gap between germline ends came to 5 bases.

Written as DNA, the CDR3 is TGTGCCAGCAGCCAGTCGTTTACGGAGCTGTTTTTT. Protein product: CASSQSFTELFF. The chain carries TRBV9 and TRBJ2-2, with no clear D. Germline CDR1 and CDR2: SGDLS and YYNGEE. This CDR3 has 12 residues. V lost 4 bases and J 10 bases, leaving 11 bases between the germline ends.

This chain joins TRBV11-2 and TRBJ1-5; D is ambiguous. The CDR3 length is 13 residues. V was clipped by 5 bases and J by 6 bases, with 11 bases between them. Germline assignment: CDR1 SGHAT and CDR2 FQNNGV. In DNA, the CDR3 is TGTGCCAGCAGCCCAGGACTAAGTCAGCCCCAGCATTTT. It translates to CASSPGLSQPQHF.

The V call is TRBV5-4, the J call TRBJ2-1; D gene uncertain. The CDR3 covers 16 residues. Per the germline V gene, CDR1 is SGHNT and CDR2 is YYREEE (reference sequence). Trimming pared 5 bases from V and 4 bases from J, leaving 19 bases between. In DNA, the CDR3 is TGTGCCAGCAGTGCCGGCGTTACGGCCTCATACAATGAGCAGTTCTTC. Its protein is CASSAGVTASYNEQFF.

The chain links TRBV7-8 to TRBJ2-3, with D perhaps TRBD2 (5 bases). The CDR3 loop spans 14 amino acids. The V end lost 5 bases, the J end lost 2 bases, and 11 bases lay between the germline ends. CDR1 and CDR2 from the germline V gene are SGHVS and FQNEAQ. The CDR3 spells CASSEAGFTDTQYF. CDR3 sequence (DNA): TGTGCCAGCAGCGAGGCGGGTTTCACAGATACGCAGTATTTT.

This clone was seen once. This chain links TRBV29-1 with TRBJ2-1; D unclear. CDR3 length: 11 residues. CDR1 SQVTM and CDR2 ANQGSEA come from the germline V gene. Trimming stripped 6 bases from V and 4 bases from J, with 7 bases between. The CDR3 nucleotides are TGCAGCGTATCCAATTACAATGAGCAGTTCTTC. It codes for CSVSNYNEQFF.